This TCR beta chain was recovered during a study of type 1 regulatory T cells. TCRdb called the reads again in MiXCR, with one record for every CDR3 protein. The sample consists of about 65,000 distinct CDR3 sequences, about 50% of them appearing once. As regards this clonotype: The antigen is not known.

The TCR comes from a human donor in good health. Sequences were obtained from cultured non-Tr1 T cells, either the whole culture or a sorted T cell fraction (not recorded which).

The CDR3 sequence: CASSLEEGFGEQFF. DNA for the CDR3: TGTGCCAGCAGCTTAGAGGAGGGTTTCGGTGAGCAGTTCTTC. The chain joins TRBV7-9 to TRBJ2-1; possibly TRBD2 for D (6 bases). Germline CDR1 is SEHNR and CDR2 is FQNEAQ (reference sequence). The ends were cut back, 1 base at V and 9 bases at J, with 13 bases in the middle. This CDR3 spans 14 amino acids.